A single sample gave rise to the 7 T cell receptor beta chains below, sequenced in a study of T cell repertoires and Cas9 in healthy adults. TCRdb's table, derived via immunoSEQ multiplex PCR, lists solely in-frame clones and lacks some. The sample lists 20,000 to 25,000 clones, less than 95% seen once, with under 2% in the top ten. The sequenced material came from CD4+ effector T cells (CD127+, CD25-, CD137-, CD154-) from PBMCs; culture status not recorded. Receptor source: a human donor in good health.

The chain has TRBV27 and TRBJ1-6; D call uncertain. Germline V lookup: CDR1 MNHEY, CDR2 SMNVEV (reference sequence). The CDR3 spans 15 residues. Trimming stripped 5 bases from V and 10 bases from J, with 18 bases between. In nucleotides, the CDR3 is TGTGCCAGCAGTCCCCTGGAAAGAATGGGGTCACCCCTCCACTTT. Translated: CASSPLERMGSPLHF.

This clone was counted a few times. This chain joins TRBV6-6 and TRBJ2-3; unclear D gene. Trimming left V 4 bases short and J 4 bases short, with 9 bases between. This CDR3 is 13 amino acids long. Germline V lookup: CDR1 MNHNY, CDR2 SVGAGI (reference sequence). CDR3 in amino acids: CASSWARADTQYF. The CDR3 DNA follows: TGTGCCAGCAGTTGGGCCCGGGCAGATACGCAGTATTTT.

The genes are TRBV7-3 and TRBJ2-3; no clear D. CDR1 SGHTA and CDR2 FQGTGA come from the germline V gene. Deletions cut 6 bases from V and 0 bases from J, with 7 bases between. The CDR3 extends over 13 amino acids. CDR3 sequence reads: CASSLGSTDTQYF. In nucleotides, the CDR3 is TGTGCCAGCAGTTTAGGGAGCACAGATACGCAGTATTTT. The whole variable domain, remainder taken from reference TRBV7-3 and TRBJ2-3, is GAGVSQTPSNKVTEKGKYVELRCDPISGHTALYWYRQSLGQGPEFLIYFQGTGAADDSGLPNDRFFAVRPEGSVSTLKIQRTERGDSAVYLCASSLGSTDTQYFGPGTRLTVL.

DNA of the CDR3: TGTGCCAGCAGCCCTCGGGAGGGCAACACAGATACGCAGTATTTT. This codes for CASSPREGNTDTQYF. The V gene is TRBV9, the J gene TRBJ2-3; 8 positions agree with TRBD2. After removal of 4 bases from V and 2 bases from J, the junction contained 6 bases not matched to a gene. Germline V gene data show CDR1 as SGDLS and CDR2 as YYNGEE. There are 15 residues in the CDR3.

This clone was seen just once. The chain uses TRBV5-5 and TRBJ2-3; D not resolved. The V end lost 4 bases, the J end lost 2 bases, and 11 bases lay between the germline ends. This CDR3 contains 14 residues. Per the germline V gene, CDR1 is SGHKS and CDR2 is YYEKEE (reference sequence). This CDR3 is CASSPAATTDTQYF. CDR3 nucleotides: TGTGCCAGCAGCCCGGCGGCCACCACAGATACGCAGTATTTT.

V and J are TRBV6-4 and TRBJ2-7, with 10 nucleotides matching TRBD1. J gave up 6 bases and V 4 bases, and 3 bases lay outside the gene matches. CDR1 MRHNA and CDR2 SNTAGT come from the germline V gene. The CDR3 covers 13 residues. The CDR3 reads CASSVGTGAEQYF. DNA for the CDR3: TGTGCCAGCAGTGTTGGGACAGGGGCCGAGCAGTACTTC.

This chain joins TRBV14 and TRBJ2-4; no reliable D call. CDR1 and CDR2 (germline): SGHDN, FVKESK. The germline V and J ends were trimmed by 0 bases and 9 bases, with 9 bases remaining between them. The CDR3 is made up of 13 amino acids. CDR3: CASSQERVSIQYF. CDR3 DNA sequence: TGTGCCAGCAGCCAAGAACGGGTTAGCATTCAGTACTTC.